These 4 T cell receptor beta chains were sequenced from one sample in a study of CD8 T cells in ankylosing spondylitis. TCRdb re-called the 5' RACE reads with MiXCR, one entry per CDR3 protein. In the table there are approximately 210,000 distinct CDR3 sequences, 10% to 15% of which are singletons. What was sequenced was blood, either unsorted or a sorted T cell fraction (not recorded which). The source of these receptors is a male donor with ankylosing spondylitis or in good health (not recorded which).

This clonotype was found a few times. The chain couples TRBV12-3 or TRBV12-4 to TRBJ2-4; D possibly corresponds to TRBD2 (6 bases). Trimming left V 3 bases short and J 9 bases short, with 15 bases between. CDR3 length equals 14 residues. The CDR3 is CASSFTRGRGIQYF. The CDR3 DNA is TGTGCCAGCAGTTTTACCCGGGGGAGAGGCATTCAGTACTTC.

Here the CDR3 reads CASSHPARETQYF. The CDR3 nucleotides are TGTGCCAGCAGCCATCCCGCTCGAGAGACCCAGTACTTC. The chain has TRBV14 and TRBJ2-5; unclear D gene. Trimming took off 3 bases at V and 4 bases at J, with 9 bases between the two ends. The CDR3 has 13 amino acids. Germline V CDR1 and CDR2: SGHDN, FVKESK.

In its sample, this clonotype was seen many times. The chain couples TRBV29-1 to TRBJ2-1, with D possibly TRBD2 on 6 matching bases. The germline V gene has CDR1 SQVTM and CDR2 ANQGSEA. Trimming removed 4 bases at V and 8 bases at J, with 9 bases between. The CDR3 loop spans 11 amino acids. CDR3 sequence: CSVGQRDEQFF. The DNA of the CDR3 is TGCAGCGTTGGGCAGCGGGATGAGCAGTTCTTC.

Only a few counts were recorded for this clonotype. V gene TRBV12-3 or TRBV12-4 combines with J gene TRBJ2-1, with 10 bases lining up with TRBD2. The CDR3 is 19 residues long. J gave up 5 bases and V 6 bases, and 19 bases lay outside the gene matches. CDR3 sequence: CASSAFGQAGTSADNEQFF. CDR3 in DNA: TGTGCCAGCAGCGCCTTCGGACAGGCGGGGACTAGCGCCGACAATGAGCAGTTCTTC.